The clone carrying this TCR beta chain was counted a few times. Its antigen is still unknown. Treatment here: oral pan-JAK inhibitor, 5-10 mg twice daily. T lymphocytes (CD4+ and CD8+) were sorted from PBMCs. The entry originates in a study of CD8+ T cells in alopecia areata. Study in general: Disease severity was quantified as SALT score of affected scalp area. General study findings and limits: Sequence data from scalp samples additionally include resident alphabeta T cells of normal skin.

The germline CDR1 and CDR2 sequences are MGHDK and SYGVNS. With 1 base removed from V and 2 bases from J, the gap between germline ends came to 8 bases. This CDR3 is 14 amino acids long. Extracted RNA was reverse transcribed into cDNA, the sequencing template. Assay used: immunoSEQ multiplex PCR; TCRdb lists only in-frame clones, some missing. This table has 90,000 to 150,000 clones, 50% to 55% appearing once. The chain links TRBV25-1 to TRBJ1-2; D call uncertain. The TCR comes from a human donor with alopecia areata. This specimen consisted of CD4+ T cells sorted from blood, obtained at week 4, from a patient treated with tofacitinib. The CDR3, as DNA: TGTGCCAGCAGTGAATTGGGGAGAAACTATGGCTACACCTTC. This sequence encodes CASSELGRNYGYTF.